Listed here is a single T cell receptor (beta chain). The antigen is unknown. V was clipped by 5 bases and J by 2 bases; unmatched bases: 9. From germline, CDR1 is MNHEY and CDR2 SMNVEV (reference sequence). This CDR3 region has 15 residues. The data derive from a study of identical twins' blood T cells. General study points: Shared CDR3 clonotype counts between two donors mainly tracked the product of their cloneset sizes, twins included.

TCRdb reprocessed the 5' RACE reads via MiXCR and lists one record per CDR3 protein. Of 350,000 to 400,000 distinct CDR3 sequences detected, approximately 30% appear once; the ten largest clones hold 6.1%. This chain uses TRBV27 with TRBJ2-7, with 7 nucleotides matching TRBD1. What was sequenced was PBMCs. The TCR originated in a woman aged 18-55 years in good health. The CDR3 here is CASSESGGRAYEQYF. The DNA of the CDR3 is TGTGCCAGCAGTGAGTCAGGGGGTCGTGCCTACGAGCAGTACTTC.